A selection of T cell receptor beta chains follows, all from one sample in a study of vaccination effects on CD4 cells after COVID-19. Their cognate antigens are unknown. Produced via immunoSEQ multiplex PCR; TCRdb's table is partial and in-frame only. The top ten hold approximately 2% of the sample, which has tens of thousands of clones, 74% seen once. This specimen was CD4+ T cells from PBMCs cultured without peptide, taken after COVID-19 vaccination. All receptors come from a human donor who received a COVID-19 vaccine. CDR3s leave out the opening cysteine and the closing phenylalanine or tryptophan. The order of the fields is CDR3 protein, V gene, clone size, J gene. Size tells how often a clone was seen (once, few, many) or the class of an expanded clone, and some rows leave it out.

CDR3aa: ASNLGGEQF
v_gene: TRBV21-1
abundance: NA
j_gene: TRBJ2-1

CDR3aa: ASSLLAVGELF
v_gene: TRBV6-2/TRBV6-3
abundance: NA
j_gene: TRBJ2-2

CDR3aa: ATSDAGTASNYGYT
v_gene: TRBV24-1
abundance: NA
j_gene: TRBJ1-2

CDR3aa: ASSQVGETQY
v_gene: TRBV3-1/TRBV3-2
abundance: NA
j_gene: TRBJ2-5

CDR3aa: ATSAPGQGRTDTQY
v_gene: TRBV24-1
abundance: NA
j_gene: TRBJ2-3

CDR3aa: ASSVNRDSTNYGYT
v_gene: TRBV10-2
abundance: once
j_gene: TRBJ1-2

CDR3aa: ATSGQTRAGYNDYT
v_gene: TRBV24-1
abundance: NA
j_gene: TRBJ1-2

CDR3aa: ASSSDGRNEKLF
v_gene: TRBV5-1
abundance: NA
j_gene: TRBJ1-4

CDR3aa: ASSDVSRPHIQY
v_gene: TRBV11-2
abundance: once
j_gene: TRBJ2-4

CDR3aa: SASDRNGYT
v_gene: TRBV20-1
abundance: NA
j_gene: TRBJ1-2